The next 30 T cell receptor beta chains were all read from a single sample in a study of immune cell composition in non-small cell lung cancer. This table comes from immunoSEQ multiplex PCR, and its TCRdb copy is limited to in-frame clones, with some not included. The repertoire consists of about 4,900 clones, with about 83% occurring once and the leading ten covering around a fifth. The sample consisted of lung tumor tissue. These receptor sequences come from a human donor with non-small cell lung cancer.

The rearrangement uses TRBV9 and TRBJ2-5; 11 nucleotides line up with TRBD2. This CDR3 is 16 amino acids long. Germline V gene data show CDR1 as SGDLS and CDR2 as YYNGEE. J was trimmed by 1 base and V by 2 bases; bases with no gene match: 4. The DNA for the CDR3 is TGTGCCAGCAGCGTTACTAGCGGGGGTCCCCAAGAGACCCAGTACTTC. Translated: CASSVTSGGPQETQYF.

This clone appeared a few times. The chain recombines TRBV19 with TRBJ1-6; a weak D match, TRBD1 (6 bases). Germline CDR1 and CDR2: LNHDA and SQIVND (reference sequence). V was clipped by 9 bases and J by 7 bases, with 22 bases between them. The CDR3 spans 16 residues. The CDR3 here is CASRIGSGQTNSPLHF. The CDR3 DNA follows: TGTGCCAGCCGTATTGGCTCCGGACAGACGAATTCACCCCTCCACTTT.

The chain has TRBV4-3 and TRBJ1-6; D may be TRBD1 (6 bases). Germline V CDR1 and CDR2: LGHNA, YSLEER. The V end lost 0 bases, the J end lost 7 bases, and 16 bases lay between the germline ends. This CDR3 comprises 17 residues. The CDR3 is CASSQEAKGTINSPLHF. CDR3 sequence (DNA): TGCGCCAGCAGCCAAGAGGCAAAGGGGACAATCAATTCACCCCTCCACTTT.

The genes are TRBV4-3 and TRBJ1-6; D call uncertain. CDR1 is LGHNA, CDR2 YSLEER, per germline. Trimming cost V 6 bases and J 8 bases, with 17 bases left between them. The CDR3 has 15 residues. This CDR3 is CASRPQAGGDSPLHF. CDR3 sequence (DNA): TGCGCCAGCAGACCTCAGGCGGGAGGTGATTCACCCCTCCACTTT.

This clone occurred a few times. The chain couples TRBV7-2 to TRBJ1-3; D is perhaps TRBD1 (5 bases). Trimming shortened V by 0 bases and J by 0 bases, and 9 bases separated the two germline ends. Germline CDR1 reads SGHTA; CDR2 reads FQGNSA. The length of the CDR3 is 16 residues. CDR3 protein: CASSLAGPGSGNTIYF. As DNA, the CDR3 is TGTGCCAGCAGCTTAGCGGGGCCCGGCTCTGGAAACACCATATATTTT.

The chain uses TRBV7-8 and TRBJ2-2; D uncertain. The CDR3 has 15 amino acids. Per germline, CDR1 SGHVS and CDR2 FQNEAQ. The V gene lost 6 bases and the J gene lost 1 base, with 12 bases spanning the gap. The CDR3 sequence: CASRARGGNTGELFF. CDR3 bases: TGTGCCAGCAGGGCCAGAGGCGGGAACACCGGGGAGCTGTTTTTT.

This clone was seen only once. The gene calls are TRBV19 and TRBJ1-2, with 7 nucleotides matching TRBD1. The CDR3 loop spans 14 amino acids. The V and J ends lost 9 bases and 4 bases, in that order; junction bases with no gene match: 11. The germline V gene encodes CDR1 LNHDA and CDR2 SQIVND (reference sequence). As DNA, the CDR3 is TGTGCCAGCTTTAAATCCGGGACAGCCTATGGCTACACCTTC. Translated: CASFKSGTAYGYTF.

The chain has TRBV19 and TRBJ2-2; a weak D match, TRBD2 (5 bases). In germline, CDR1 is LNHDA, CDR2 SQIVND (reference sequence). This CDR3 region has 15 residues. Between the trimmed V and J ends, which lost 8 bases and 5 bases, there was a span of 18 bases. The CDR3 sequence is CASLGRKQGTGELFF. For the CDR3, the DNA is TGTGCCAGTTTAGGGAGAAAGCAAGGGACCGGGGAGCTGTTTTTT.

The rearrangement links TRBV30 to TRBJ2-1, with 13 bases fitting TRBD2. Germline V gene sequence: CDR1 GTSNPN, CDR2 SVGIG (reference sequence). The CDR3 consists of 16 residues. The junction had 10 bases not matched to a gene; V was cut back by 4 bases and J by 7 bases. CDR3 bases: TGTGCCTGGACCTCCAGGACTAGCGGGGGCGAAAATGAGCAGTTCTTC. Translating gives CAWTSRTSGGENEQFF.

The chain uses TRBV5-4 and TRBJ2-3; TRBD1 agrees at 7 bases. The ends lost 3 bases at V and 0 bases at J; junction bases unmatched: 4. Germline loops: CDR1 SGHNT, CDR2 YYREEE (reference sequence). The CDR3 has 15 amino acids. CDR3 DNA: TGTGCCAGCAGCTACGGACAGGCCAGCACAGATACGCAGTATTTT. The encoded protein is CASSYGQASTDTQYF.

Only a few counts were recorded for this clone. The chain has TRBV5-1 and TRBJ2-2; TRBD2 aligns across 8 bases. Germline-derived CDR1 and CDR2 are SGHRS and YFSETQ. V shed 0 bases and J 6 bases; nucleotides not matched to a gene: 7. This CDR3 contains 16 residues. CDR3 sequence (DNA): TGCGCCAGCAGCTTGGCGTCGGGGGGGCTCGCCGGGGAGCTGTTTTTT. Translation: CASSLASGGLAGELFF.

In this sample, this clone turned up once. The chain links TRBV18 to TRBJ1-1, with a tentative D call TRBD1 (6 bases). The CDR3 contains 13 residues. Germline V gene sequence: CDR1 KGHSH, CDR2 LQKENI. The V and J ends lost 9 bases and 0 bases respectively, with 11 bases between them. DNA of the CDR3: TGTGCCAGTAAACAGGGCGTGAACACTGAAGCTTTCTTT. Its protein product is CASKQGVNTEAFF.

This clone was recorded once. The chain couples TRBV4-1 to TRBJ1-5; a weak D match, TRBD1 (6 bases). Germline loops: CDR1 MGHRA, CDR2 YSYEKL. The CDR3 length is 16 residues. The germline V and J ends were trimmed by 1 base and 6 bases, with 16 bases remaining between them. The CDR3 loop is CASSQVQDSGPQPQHF. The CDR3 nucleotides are TGCGCCAGCAGCCAAGTACAGGACAGCGGTCCTCAGCCCCAGCATTTT.

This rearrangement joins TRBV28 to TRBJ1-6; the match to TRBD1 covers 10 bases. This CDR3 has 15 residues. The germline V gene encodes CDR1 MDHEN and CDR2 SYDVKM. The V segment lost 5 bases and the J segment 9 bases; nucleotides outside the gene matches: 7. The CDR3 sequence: CASSRDRGGGSPLHF. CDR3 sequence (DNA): TGTGCCAGCAGTCGGGACAGGGGAGGCGGTTCACCCCTCCACTTT.

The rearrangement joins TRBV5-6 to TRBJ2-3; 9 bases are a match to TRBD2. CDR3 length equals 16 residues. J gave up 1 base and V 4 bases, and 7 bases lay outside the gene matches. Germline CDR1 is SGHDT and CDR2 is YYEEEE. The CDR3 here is CASSETSGGRTDTQYF. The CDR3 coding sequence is TGTGCCAGCAGCGAGACTAGCGGCGGACGCACAGATACGCAGTATTTT.

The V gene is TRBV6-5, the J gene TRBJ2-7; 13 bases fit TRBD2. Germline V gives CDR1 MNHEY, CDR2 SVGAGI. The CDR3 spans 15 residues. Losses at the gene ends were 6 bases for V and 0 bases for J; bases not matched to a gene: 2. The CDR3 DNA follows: TGTGCCAGCAGACTAGCGGGGGGGAGCTCCTACGAGCAGTACTTC. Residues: CASRLAGGSSYEQYF.

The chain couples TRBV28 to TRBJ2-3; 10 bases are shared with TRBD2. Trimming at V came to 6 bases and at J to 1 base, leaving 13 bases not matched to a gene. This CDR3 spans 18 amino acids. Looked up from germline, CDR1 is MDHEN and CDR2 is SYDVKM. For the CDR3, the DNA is TGTGCCAGCAGCTCCCTTAGGACGCTAGCGGGGGGCACAGATACGCAGTATTTT. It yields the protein CASSSLRTLAGGTDTQYF.

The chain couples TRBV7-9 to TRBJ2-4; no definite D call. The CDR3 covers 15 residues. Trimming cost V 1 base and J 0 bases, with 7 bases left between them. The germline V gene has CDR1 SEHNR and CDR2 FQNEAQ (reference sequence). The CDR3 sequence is CASSLVPLAKNIQYF. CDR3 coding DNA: TGTGCCAGCAGCTTAGTCCCACTAGCCAAAAACATTCAGTACTTC.

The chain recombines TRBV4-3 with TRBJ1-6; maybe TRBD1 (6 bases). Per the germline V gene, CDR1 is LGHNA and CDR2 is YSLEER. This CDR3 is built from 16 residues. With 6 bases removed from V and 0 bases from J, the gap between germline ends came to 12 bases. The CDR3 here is CASSTGPSSYNSPLHF. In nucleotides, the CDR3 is TGCGCCAGCAGTACAGGGCCGAGCTCCTATAATTCACCCCTCCACTTT.

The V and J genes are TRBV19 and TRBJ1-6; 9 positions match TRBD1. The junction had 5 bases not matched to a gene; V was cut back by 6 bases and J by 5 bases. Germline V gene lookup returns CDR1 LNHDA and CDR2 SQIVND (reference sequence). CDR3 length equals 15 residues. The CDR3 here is CASRAGQGNNSPLHF. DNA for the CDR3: TGTGCCAGTAGAGCGGGACAGGGAAATAATTCACCCCTCCACTTT.

CDR3 residues: CASSPRGGQGSGYTF. As DNA, the CDR3 is TGTGCCAGCAGTCCAAGGGGAGGTCAGGGCTCTGGCTACACCTTC. This chain connects TRBV7-2 to TRBJ1-2; tentatively, D is TRBD1 (5 bases). Germline lookup yields CDR1 SGHTA and CDR2 FQGNSA. The CDR3 runs to 15 residues. Trimming pared 6 bases from V and 7 bases from J, leaving 21 bases between.

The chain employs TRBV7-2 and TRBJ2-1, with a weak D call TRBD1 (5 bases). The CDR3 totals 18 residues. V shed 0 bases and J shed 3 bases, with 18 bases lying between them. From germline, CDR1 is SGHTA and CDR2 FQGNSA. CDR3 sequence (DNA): TGTGCCAGCAGCTTAGCCCCCCCGAAGGGGCCCCTCTACAATGAGCAGTTCTTC. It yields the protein CASSLAPPKGPLYNEQFF.

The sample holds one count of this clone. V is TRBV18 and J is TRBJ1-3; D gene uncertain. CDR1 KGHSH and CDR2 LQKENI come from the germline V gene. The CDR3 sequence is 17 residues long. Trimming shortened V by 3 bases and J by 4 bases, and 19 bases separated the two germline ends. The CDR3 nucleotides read TGTGCCAGCTCACCTGGATCCGCAGCGTCGATCGGAAACACCATATATTTT. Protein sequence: CASSPGSAASIGNTIYF.

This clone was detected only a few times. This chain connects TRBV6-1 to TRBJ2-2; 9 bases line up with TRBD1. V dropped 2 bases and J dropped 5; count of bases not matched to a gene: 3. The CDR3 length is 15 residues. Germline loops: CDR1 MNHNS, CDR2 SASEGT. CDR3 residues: CASSERDRVTGELFF. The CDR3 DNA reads TGTGCCAGCAGTGAAAGGGACAGGGTGACCGGGGAGCTGTTTTTT.

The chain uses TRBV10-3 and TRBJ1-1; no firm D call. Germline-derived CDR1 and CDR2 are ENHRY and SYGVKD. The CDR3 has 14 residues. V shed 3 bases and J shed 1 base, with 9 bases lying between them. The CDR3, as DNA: TGTGCCATCAGTGAAGGTGGAGGGAACACTGAAGCTTTCTTT. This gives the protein CAISEGGGNTEAFF.

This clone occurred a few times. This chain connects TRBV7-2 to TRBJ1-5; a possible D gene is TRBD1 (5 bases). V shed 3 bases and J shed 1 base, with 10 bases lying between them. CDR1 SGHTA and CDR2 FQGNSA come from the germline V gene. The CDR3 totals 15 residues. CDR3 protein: CASSLMTVSNQPQHF. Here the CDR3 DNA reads TGTGCCAGCAGCTTGATGACAGTCAGCAATCAGCCCCAGCATTTT.

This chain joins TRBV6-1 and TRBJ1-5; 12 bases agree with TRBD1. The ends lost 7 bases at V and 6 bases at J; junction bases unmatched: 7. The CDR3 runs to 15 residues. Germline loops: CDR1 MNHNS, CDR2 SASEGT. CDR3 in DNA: TGTGCCAGCATAGGGGACAGGGGGCGGGCTCAGCCCCAGCATTTT. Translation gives CASIGDRGRAQPQHF.

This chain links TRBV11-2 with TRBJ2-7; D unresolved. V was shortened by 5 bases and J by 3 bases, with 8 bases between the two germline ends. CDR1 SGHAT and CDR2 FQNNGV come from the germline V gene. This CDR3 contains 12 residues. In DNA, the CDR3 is TGTGCCAGCAGCCTCCTGTTCTACGAGCAGTACTTC. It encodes CASSLLFYEQYF.

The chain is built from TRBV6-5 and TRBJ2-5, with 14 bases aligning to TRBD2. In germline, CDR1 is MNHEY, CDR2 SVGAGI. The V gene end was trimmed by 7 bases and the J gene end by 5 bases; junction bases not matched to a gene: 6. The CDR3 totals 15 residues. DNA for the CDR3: TGTGCCAGCAAGGGACTAGCGGGGGATCTGGAGACCCAGTACTTC. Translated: CASKGLAGDLETQYF.

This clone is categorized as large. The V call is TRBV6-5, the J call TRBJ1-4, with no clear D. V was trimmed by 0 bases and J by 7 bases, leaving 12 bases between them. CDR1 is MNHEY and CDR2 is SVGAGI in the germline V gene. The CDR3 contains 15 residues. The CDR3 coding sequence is TGTGCCAGCAGTTACTCGACTGCCGTTGGTGAAAAACTGTTTTTT. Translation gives CASSYSTAVGEKLFF.